This T cell receptor beta chain emerged from a study of T cell repertoires in cytomegalovirus infection. The overall study: CMV epitopes in the study were HLA-C-restricted (recently identified) and HLA-B-restricted (well studied). A matching HLA type, together with CMV infection, was signaled by public TCR beta signatures. Regarding the study as a whole: Dominating the ex vivo response were HLA-C-restricted CMV-specific TCR beta clonotypes. Identification of carriers of CMV plus the relevant HLA was performed using cumulative public TCR beta family frequency.

In this sample, this clonotype turned up many times. Antigen specificity is unknown. CDR1 is SGHVS and CDR2 is FNYEAQ in the germline V gene. This CDR3 region has 14 residues. The V and J ends lost 5 bases and 2 bases, in that order; junction bases with no gene match: 5. One entry per CDR3 protein results from TCRdb running MiXCR on the reads. The data contain about 770,000 distinct CDR3 sequences, 25% to 30% of them singletons. The chain has TRBV7-6 and TRBJ2-5; 7 bases align to TRBD1. This clonotype was sampled from a human donor in good health (CMV status not recorded). Some clones in this sample may be carry-over from other donors' samples. The source material was cultured CD8+ T cells from PBMCs, sampled from culture after CMV antigen stimulation. The CDR3 coding sequence is TGTGCCAGCAGCCCTATACAGGGGCAAGAGACCCAGTACTTC. Translation: CASSPIQGQETQYF.